This TCR beta chain was captured by sequencing in a study of beta chain features in type 1 diabetes. The CDR3 runs to 14 residues. V lost 4 bases to trimming and J lost 3 bases; unmatched junction nucleotides: 5. Germline assignment: CDR1 GTSNPN and CDR2 SVGIG (reference sequence). Study-level findings and limits: Shorter TCRB CDR3s, moderately but significantly so, were found in Type 1 diabetes patients in all four CD4+ subsets. VDJ junctions sequenced from type 1 diabetes patients showed fewer insertions and more deletions.

Expressed TCRB transcripts were sequenced after all isolated RNA was converted to cDNA. Method: immunoSEQ multiplex PCR; TCRdb's copy keeps in-frame clones and lacks some. The data hold fewer than 110,000 clones, with 25% to 35% observed a single time. As for this clone: Its antigen is not known.

This chain connects TRBV30 to TRBJ1-3; the match to TRBD1 covers 8 bases. The origin of this receptor is a woman aged 18 to 35 with type 1 diabetes. The sample was central memory CD4+ T cells from blood. The CDR3 DNA reads as TGTGCCTGGACCCAGGGGGCGGATGGAAACACCATATATTTT. Translated: CAWTQGADGNTIYF. Drawing the rest from reference TRBV30 and TRBJ1-3, the complete variable domain is SQTIHQWPATLVQPVGSPLSLECTVEGTSNPNLYWYRQAAGRGLQLLFYSVGIGQISSEVPQNLSASRPQDRQFILSSKKLLLSDSGFYLCAWTQGADGNTIYFGEGSWLTVV.